This T cell receptor beta chain was retrieved from a study of blood T cell repertoires in COVID-19. The CDR3 extends over 14 amino acids. Germline CDR1 and CDR2: SGHTA and FQGNSA. The V end lost 5 bases, the J end lost 0 bases, and 10 bases lay between the germline ends. Profiling relied on immunoSEQ multiplex PCR, and the TCRdb table lists in-frame clones only, not all of them. The repertoire holds 45,000 to 70,000 clones, with about 76% as singletons. Material: peripheral blood. The source is a woman older than 75 with active or convalescent COVID-19. This rearrangement joins TRBV7-2 to TRBJ1-2; no firm D call. DNA for the CDR3: TGTGCCAGCAGCGGAGATATAACTAACTATGGCTACACCTTC. Its translation is CASSGDITNYGYTF.